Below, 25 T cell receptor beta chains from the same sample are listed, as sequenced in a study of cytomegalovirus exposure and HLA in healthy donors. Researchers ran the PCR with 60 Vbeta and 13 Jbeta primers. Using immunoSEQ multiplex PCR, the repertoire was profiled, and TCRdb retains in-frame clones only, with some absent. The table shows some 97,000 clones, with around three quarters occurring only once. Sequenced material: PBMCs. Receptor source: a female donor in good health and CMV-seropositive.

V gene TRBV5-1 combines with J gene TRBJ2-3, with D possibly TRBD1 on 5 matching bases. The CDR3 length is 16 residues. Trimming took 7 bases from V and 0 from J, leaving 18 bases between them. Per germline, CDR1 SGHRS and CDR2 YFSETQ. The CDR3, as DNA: TGCGCCAGCGGCGCTCTGCAGGGTAGAAGCACAGATACGCAGTATTTT. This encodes CASGALQGRSTDTQYF.

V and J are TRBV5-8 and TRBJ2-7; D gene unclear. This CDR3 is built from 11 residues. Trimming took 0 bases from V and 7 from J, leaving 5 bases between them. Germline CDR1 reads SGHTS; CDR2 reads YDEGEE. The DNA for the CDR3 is TGTGCCAGCAGCTTGGCCCCAGAGCAGTACTTC. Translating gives CASSLAPEQYF.

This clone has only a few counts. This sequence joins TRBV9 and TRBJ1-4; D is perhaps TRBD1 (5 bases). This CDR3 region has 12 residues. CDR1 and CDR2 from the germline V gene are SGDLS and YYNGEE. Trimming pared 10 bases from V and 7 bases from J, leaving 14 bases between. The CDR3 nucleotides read TGTGCCTCGGGGGGGGAAGGTGAAAAACTGTTTTTT. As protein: CASGGEGEKLFF.

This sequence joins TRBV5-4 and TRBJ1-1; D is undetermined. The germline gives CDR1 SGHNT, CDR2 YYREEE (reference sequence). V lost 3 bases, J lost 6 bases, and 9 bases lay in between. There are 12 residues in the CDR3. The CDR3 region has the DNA TGTGCCAGCAGCTCATGGTCGGCTGAAGCTTTCTTT. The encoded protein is CASSSWSAEAFF.

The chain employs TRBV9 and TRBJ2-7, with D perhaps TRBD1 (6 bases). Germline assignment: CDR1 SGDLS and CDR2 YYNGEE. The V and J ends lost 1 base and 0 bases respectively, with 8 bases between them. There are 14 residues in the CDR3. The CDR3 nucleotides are TGTGCCAGCAGCGTAAGGGACAACTCCTACGAGCAGTACTTC. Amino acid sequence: CASSVRDNSYEQYF.

Here the CDR3 reads CASSEDLKLGLAGNTQYF. The CDR3 DNA reads as TGCGCCAGCAGTGAGGACCTAAAACTGGGACTAGCGGGAAATACGCAGTATTTT. The chain carries TRBV10-2 and TRBJ2-3, with 13 bases aligning to TRBD2. This CDR3 is 18 amino acids long. The germline V gene has CDR1 WSHSY and CDR2 SAAADI. The trim removed 2 bases at V and 7 bases at J, leaving 12 bases unmatched.

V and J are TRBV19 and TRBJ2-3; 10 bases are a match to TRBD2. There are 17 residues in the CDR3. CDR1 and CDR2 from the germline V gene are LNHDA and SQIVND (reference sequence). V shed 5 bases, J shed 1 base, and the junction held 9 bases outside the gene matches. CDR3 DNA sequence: TGTGCCAGTAGTTTCCTAGCGGGAGTATCTGGCACAGATACGCAGTATTTT. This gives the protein CASSFLAGVSGTDTQYF.

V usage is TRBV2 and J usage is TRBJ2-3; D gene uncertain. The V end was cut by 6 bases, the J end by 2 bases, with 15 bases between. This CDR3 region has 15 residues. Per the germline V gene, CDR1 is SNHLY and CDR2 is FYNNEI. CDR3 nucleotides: TGTGCCAGCAGCGTTAGGCCAGGCTACACAGATACGCAGTATTTT. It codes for CASSVRPGYTDTQYF.

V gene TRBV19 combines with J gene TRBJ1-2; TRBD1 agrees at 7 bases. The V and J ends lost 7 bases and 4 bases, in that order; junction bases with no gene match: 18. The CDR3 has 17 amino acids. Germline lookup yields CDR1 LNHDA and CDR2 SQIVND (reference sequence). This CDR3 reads CASTISDRVSPPYGYTF. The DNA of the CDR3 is TGTGCCAGTACCATCTCAGACAGGGTGTCTCCCCCCTATGGCTACACCTTC.

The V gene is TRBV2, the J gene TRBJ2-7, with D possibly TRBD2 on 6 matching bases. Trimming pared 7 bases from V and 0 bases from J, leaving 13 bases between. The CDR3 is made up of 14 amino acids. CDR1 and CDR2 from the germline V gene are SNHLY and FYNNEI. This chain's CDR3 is CASTSGLDSYEQYF. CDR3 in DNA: TGTGCCAGCACCTCGGGACTGGACTCCTACGAGCAGTACTTC.

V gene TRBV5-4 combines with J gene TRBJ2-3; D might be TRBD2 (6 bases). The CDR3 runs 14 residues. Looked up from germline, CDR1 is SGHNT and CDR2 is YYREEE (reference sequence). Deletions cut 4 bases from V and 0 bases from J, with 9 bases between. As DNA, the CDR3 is TGTGCCAGCAGCCTGGCGGGGAGCACAGATACGCAGTATTTT. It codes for CASSLAGSTDTQYF.

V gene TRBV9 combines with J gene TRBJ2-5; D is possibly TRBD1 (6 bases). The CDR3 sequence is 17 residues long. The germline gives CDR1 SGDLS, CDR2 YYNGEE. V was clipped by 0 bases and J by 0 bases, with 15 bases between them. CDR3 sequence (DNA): TGTGCCAGCAGCGTAGGCCCCACCGGACAGAACCAAGAGACCCAGTACTTC. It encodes CASSVGPTGQNQETQYF.

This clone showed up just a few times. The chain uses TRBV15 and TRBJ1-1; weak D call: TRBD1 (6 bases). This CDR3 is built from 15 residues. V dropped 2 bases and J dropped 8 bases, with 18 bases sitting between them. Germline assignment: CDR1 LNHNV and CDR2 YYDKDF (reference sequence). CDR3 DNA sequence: TGTGCCACCAGCAGACGGACAGTTGGGGCGCCCGAAGCTTTCTTT. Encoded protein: CATSRRTVGAPEAFF.

CDR3 DNA sequence: TGTGCCAGCAGCTTGGCTACGGGGTCTGGCTACAATGAGCAGTTCTTC. Translated, it gives CASSLATGSGYNEQFF. The V call is TRBV5-6, the J call TRBJ2-1; D is perhaps TRBD2 (5 bases). V lost 0 bases to trimming and J lost 3 bases, with 13 bases between them. The germline CDR1 and CDR2 sequences are SGHDT and YYEEEE. The CDR3 is 16 amino acids.

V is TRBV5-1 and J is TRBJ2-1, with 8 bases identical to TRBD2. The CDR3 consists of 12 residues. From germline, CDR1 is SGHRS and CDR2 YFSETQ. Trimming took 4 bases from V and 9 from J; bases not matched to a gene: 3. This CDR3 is CASSQTSAEQFF. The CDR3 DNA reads TGCGCCAGCAGCCAGACTAGCGCTGAGCAGTTCTTC.

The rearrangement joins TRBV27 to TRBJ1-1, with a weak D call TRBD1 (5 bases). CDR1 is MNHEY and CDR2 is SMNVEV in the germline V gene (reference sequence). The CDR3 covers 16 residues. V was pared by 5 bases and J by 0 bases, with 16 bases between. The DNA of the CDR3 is TGTGCCAGCAGTACCGGACACACAAGAATGAACACTGAAGCTTTCTTT. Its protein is CASSTGHTRMNTEAFF.

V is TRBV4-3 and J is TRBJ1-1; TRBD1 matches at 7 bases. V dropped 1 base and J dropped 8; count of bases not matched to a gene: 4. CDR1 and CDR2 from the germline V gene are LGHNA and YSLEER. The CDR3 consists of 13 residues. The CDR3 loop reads CASSQADREEAFF. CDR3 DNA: TGCGCCAGCAGCCAAGCAGACAGGGAGGAAGCTTTCTTT.

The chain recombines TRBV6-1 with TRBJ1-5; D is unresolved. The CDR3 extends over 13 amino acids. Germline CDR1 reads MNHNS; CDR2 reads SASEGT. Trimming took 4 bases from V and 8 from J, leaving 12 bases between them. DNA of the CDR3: TGTGCCAGCAGTGGTACTGGTAGTGAGCCCCAGCATTTT. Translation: CASSGTGSEPQHF.

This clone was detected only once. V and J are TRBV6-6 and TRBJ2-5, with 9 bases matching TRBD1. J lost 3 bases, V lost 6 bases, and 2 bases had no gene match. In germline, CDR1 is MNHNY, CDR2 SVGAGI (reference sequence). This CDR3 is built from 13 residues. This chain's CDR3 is CASRRTGEETQYF. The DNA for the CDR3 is TGTGCCAGCAGGCGGACAGGGGAAGAGACCCAGTACTTC.

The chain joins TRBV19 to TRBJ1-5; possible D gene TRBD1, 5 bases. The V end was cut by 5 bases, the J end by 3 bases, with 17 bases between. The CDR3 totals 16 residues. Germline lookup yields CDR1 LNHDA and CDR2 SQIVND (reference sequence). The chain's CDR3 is CASSAPGTFFNQPQHF. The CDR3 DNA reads TGTGCCAGTAGTGCCCCCGGGACTTTCTTCAATCAGCCCCAGCATTTT.

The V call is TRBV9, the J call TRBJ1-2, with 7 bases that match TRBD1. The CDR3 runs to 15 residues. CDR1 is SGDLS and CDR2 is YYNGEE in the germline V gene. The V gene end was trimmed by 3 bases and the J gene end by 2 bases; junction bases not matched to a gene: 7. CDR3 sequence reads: CASSAQPGGNYGYTF. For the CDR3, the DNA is TGTGCCAGCAGCGCCCAACCAGGGGGAAACTATGGCTACACCTTC.

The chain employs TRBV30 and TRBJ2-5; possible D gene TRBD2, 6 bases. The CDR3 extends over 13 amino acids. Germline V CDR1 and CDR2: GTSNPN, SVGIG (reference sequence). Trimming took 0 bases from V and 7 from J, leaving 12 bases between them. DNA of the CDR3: TGTGCCTGGAGTGTAAGGCTCGGGGGGACCCAGTACTTC. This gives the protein CAWSVRLGGTQYF. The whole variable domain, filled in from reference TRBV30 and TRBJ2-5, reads SQTIHQWPATLVQPVGSPLSLECTVEGTSNPNLYWYRQAAGRGLQLLFYSVGIGQISSEVPQNLSASRPQDRQFILSSKKLLLSDSGFYLCAWSVRLGGTQYFGPGTRLLVL.

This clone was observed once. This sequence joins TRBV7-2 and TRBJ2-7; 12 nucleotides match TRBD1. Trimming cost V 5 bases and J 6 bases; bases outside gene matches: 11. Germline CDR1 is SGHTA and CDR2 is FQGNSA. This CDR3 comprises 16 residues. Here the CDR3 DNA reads TGTGCCAGCAGCCCGAGGGACAGGGGGCGCCAGGGCGAGCAGTACTTC. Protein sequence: CASSPRDRGRQGEQYF. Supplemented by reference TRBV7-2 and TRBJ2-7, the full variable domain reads GAGVSQSPSNKVTEKGKDVELRCDPISGHTALYWYRQSLGQGLEFLIYFQGNSAPDKSGLPSDRFSAERTGGSVSTLTIQRTQQEDSAVYLCASSPRDRGRQGEQYFGPGTRLTVT.

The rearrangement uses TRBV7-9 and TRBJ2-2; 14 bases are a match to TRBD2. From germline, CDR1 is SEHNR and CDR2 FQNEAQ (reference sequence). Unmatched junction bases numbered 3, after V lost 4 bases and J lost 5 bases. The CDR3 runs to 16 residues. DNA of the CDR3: TGTGCCAGCAGCTCGGGACTAGCGGGGGTGACCGGGGAGCTGTTTTTT. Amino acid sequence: CASSSGLAGVTGELFF. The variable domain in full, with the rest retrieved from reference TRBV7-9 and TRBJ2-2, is DTGVSQNPRHKITKRGQNVTFRCDPISEHNRLYWYRQTLGQGPEFLTYFQNEAQLEKSRLLSDRFSAERPKGSFSTLEIQRTEQGDSAMYLCASSSGLAGVTGELFFGEGSRLTVL.

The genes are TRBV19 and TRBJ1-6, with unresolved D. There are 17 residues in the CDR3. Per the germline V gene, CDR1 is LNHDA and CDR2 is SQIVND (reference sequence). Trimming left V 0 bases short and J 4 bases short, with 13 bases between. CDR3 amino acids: CASSIDVLGQYNSPLHF. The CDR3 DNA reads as TGTGCCAGTAGTATAGATGTCCTTGGGCAATATAATTCACCCCTCCACTTT.